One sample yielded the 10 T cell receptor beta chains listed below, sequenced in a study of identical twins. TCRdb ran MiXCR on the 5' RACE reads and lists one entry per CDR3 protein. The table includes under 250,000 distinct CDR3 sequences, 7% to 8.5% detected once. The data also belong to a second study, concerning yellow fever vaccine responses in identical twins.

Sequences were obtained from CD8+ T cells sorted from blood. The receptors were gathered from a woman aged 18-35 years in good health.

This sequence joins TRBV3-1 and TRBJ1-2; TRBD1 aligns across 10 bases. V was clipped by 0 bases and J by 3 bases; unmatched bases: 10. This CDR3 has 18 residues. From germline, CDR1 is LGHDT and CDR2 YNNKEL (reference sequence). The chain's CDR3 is CASSQDYDRGRVDYGYTF. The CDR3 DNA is TGTGCCAGCAGCCAAGATTATGACAGGGGGCGAGTAGACTATGGCTACACCTTC.

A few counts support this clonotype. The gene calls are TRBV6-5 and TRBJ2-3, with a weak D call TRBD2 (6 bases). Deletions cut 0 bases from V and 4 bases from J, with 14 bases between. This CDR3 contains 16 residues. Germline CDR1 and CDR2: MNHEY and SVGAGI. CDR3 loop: CASSYSGGGFPDTQYF. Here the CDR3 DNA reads TGTGCCAGCAGTTACTCGGGGGGTGGGTTTCCAGATACGCAGTATTTT.

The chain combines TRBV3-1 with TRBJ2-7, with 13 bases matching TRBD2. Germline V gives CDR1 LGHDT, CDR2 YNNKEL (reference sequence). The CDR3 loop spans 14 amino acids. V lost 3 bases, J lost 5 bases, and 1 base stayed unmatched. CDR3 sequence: CASSHGLAGDEQYF. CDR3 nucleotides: TGTGCCAGCAGCCACGGACTAGCGGGAGACGAGCAGTACTTC.

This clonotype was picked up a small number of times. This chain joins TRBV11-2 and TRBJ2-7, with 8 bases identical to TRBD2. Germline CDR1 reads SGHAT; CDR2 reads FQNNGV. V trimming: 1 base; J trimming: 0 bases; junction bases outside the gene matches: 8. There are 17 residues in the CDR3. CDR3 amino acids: CASSLGDCGGYSYEQYV. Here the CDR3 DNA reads TGTGCCAGCAGCTTAGGAGATTGCGGGGGGTACTCCTACGAGCAGTACGTC.

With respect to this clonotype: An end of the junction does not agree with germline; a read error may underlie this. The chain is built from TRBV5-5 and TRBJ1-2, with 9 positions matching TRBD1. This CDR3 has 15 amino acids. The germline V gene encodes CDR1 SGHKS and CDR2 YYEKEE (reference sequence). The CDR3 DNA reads TGTGCCAGCAGCTCGGGACAGGGTGGCAACTCTGGCTACACCTTC. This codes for CASSSGQGGNSGYTF.

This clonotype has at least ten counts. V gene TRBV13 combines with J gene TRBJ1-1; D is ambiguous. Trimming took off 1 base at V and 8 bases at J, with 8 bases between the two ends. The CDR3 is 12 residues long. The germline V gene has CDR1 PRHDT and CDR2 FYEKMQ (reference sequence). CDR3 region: CASSLANSEAFF. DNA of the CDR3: TGTGCCAGCAGCTTAGCAAACAGCGAAGCTTTCTTT. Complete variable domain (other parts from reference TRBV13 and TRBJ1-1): AAGVIQSPRHLIKEKRETATLKCYPIPRHDTVYWYQQGPGQDPQFLISFYEKMQSDKGSIPDRFSAQQFSDYHSELNMSSLELGDSALYFCASSLANSEAFFGQGTRLTVV.

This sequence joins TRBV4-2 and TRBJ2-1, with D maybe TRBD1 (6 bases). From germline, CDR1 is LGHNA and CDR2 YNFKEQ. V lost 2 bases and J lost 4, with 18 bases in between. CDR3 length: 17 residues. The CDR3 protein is CASSQNYRTDTYNEQFF. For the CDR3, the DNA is TGTGCCAGCAGCCAAAACTATCGGACAGATACTTACAATGAGCAGTTCTTC.

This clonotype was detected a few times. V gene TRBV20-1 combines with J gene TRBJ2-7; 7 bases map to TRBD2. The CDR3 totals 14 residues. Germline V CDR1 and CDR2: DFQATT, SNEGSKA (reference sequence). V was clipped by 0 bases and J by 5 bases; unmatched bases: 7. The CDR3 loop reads CSARDGIAGHEQYF. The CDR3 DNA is TGCAGTGCTAGAGATGGAATAGCGGGCCACGAGCAGTACTTC.

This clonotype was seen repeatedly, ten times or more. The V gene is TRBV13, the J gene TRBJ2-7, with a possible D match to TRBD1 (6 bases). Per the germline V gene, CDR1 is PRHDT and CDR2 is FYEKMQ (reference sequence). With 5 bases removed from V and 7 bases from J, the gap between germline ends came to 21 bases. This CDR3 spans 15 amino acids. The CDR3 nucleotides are TGTGCCAGCAGCCTGAATGGACAGTACCCCTTGGAGCAGTACTTC. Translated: CASSLNGQYPLEQYF.

The CDR3 region is CASILSTEAFF. CDR3 bases: TGTGCCAGCATTTTGAGCACTGAAGCTTTCTTT. The rearrangement links TRBV6-1 to TRBJ1-1; D call uncertain. CDR1 MNHNS and CDR2 SASEGT come from the germline V gene. Trimming removed 7 bases at V and 4 bases at J, with 7 bases between. The length of the CDR3 is 11 residues.